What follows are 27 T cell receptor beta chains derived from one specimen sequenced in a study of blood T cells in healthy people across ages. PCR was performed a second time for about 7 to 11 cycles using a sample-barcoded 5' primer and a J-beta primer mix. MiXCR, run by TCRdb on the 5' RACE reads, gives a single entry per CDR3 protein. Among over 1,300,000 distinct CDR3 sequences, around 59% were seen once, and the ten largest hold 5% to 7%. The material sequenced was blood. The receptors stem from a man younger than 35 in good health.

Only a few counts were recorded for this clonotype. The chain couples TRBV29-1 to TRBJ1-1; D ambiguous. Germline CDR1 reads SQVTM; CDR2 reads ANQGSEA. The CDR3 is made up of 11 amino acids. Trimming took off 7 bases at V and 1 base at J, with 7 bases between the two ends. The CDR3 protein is CSAQENTEAFF. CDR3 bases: TGCAGCGCTCAGGAGAACACTGAAGCTTTCTTT. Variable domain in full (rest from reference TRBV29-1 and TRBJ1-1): SAVISQKPSRDICQRGTSLTIQCQVDSQVTMMFWYRQQPGQSLTLIATANQGSEATYESGFVIDKFPISRPNLTFSTLTVSNMSPEDSSIYLCSAQENTEAFFGQGTRLTVV.

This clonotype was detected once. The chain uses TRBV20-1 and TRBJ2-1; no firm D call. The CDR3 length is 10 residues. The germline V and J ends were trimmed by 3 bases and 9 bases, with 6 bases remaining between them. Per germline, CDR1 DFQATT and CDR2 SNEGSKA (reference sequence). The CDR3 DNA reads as TGCAGTGCTAGTAGGAGTGAGCAGTTCTTC. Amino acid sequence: CSASRSEQFF.

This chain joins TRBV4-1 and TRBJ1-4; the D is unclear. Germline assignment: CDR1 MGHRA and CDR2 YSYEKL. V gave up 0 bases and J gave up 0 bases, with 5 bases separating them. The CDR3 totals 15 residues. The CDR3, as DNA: TGCGCCAGCAGCCAAGATTTGACAACTAATGAAAAACTGTTTTTT. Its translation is CASSQDLTTNEKLFF.

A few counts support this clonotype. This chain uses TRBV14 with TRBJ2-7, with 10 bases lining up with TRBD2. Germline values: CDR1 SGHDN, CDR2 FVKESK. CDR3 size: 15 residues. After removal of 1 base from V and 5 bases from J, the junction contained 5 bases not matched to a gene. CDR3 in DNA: TGTGCCAGCAGCCAAGTAGCGGGGGGAAGGAACGAGCAGTACTTC. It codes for CASSQVAGGRNEQYF.

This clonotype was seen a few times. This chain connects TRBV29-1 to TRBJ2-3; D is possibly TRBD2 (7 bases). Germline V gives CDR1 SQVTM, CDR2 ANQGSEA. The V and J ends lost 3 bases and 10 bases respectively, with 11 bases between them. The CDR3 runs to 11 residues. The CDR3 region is CSVEEGGSQYF. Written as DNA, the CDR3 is TGCAGCGTTGAGGAGGGGGGGTCGCAGTATTTT.

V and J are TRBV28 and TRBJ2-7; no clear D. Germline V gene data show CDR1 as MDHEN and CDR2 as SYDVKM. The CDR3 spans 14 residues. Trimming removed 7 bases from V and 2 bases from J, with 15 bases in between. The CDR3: CASIRSGSTYEQYF. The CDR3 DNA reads TGTGCCAGCATCCGGTCCGGGTCAACCTACGAGCAGTACTTC.

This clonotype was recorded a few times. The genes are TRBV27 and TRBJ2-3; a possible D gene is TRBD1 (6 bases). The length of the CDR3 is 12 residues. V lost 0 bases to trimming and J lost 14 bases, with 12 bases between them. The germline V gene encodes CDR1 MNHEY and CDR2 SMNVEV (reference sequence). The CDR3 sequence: CASSLSGTSWYF. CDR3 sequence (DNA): TGTGCCAGCAGTTTATCAGGGACATCCTGGTATTTT.

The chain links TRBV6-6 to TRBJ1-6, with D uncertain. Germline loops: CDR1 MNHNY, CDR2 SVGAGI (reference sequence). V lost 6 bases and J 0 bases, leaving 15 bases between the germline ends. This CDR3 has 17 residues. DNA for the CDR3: TGTGCCAGCAGGGTATATGATATTGGCTCCTATAATTCACCCCTCCACTTT. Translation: CASRVYDIGSYNSPLHF.

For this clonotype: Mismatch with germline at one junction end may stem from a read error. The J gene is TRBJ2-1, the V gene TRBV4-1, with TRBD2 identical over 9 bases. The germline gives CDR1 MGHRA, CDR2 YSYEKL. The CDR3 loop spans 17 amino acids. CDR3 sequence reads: CASGQDEAGGPRNEQFF. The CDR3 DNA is TGCGCCAGCGGCCAAGATGAGGCGGGAGGGCCCCGCAATGAGCAGTTCTTC.

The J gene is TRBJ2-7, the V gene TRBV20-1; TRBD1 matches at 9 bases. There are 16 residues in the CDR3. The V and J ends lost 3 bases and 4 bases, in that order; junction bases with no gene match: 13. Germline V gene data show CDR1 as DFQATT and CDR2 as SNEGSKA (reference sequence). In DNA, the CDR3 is TGCAGTGCTAGCGGGGGGCCGGGACAGGGCCTATACGAGCAGTACTTC. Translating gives CSASGGPGQGLYEQYF.

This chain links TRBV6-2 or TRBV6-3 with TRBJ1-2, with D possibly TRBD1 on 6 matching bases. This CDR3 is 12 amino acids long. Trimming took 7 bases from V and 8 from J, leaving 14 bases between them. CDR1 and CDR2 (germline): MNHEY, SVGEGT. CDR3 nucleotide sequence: TGTGCCAGCAATACGGCAGGGGCCGGCTACACCTTC. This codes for CASNTAGAGYTF.

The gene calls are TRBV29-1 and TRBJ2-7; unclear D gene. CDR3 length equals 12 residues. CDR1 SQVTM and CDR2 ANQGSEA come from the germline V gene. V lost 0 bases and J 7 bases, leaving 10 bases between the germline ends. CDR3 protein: CSVEETSNEQYF. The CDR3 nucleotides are TGCAGCGTTGAAGAGACAAGCAATGAGCAGTACTTC.

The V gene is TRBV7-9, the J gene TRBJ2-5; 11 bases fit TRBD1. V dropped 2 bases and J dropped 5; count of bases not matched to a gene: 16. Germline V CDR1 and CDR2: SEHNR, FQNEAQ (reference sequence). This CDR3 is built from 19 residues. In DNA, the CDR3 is TGTGCCAGCAGCTTATTGATGCTGAAGGACAGGGGGCGTGAGGAGACCCAGTACTTC. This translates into CASSLLMLKDRGREETQYF.

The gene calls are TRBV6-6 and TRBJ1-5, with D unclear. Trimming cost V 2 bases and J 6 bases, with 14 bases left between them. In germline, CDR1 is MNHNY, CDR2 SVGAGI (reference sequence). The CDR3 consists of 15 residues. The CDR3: CASSYEERAGQPQHF. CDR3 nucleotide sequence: TGTGCCAGCAGTTACGAGGAGAGGGCCGGTCAGCCCCAGCATTTT.

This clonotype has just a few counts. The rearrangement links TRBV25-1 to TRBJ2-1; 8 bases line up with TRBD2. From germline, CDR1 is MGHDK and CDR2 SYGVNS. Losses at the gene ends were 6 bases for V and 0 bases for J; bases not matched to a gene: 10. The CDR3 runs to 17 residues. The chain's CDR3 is CASSLKPSGSSYNEQFF. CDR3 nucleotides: TGTGCCAGCAGCCTAAAACCCAGCGGGAGCTCCTACAATGAGCAGTTCTTC.

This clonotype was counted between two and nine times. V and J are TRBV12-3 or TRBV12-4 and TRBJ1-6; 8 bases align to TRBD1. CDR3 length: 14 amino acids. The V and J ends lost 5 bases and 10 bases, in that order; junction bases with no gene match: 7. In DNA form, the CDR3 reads TGTGCCAGCAGTACCCGGGACAGGAGCTCACCCCTCCACTTT. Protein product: CASSTRDRSSPLHF.

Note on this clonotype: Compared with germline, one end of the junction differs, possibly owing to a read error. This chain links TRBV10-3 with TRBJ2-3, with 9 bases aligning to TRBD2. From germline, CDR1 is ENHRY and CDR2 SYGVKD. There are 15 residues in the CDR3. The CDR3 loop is CAISESSGGTDPQYF. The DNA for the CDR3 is TGTGCCATCAGTGAGTCTAGCGGGGGCACAGATCCGCAGTATTTT.

The CDR3 spells CASSPLGTGETQYF. Here the CDR3 DNA reads TGTGCCAGCAGCCCACTCGGGACAGGGGAGACCCAGTACTTC. This chain connects TRBV7-9 to TRBJ2-5; 9 bases are a match to TRBD1. There are 14 residues in the CDR3. CDR1 is SEHNR, CDR2 FQNEAQ, per germline (reference sequence). With 5 bases clipped from V and 5 bases from J, the junction kept 6 bases outside the gene matches.

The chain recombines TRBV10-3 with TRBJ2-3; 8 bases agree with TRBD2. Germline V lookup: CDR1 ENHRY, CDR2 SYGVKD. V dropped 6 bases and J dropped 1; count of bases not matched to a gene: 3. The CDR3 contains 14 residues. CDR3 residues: CAISGLAGTDTQYF. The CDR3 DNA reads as TGTGCCATCAGCGGACTAGCAGGCACAGATACGCAGTATTTT.

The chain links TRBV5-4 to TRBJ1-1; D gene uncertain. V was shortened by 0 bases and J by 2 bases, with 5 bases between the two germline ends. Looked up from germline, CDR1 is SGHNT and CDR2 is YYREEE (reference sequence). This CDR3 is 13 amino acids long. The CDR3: CASSLVYNTEAFF. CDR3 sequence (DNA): TGTGCCAGCAGCTTGGTCTACAACACTGAAGCTTTCTTT.

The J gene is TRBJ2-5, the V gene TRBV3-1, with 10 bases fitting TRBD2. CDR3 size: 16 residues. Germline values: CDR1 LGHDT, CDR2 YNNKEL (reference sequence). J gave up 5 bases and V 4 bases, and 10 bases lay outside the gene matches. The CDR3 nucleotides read TGTGCCAGCAGCCGGGCTAGCGGGAGTTATTCGGAGACCCAGTACTTC. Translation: CASSRASGSYSETQYF.

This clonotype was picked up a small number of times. CDR3 region: CASSQEGSRRTSGANVLTF. The CDR3 DNA sequence: TGCGCCAGCAGCCAAGAAGGTTCCCGCAGGACCTCTGGGGCCAACGTCCTGACTTTC. The chain recombines TRBV4-1 with TRBJ2-6, with unresolved D. Germline CDR1 MGHRA, CDR2 YSYEKL. The ends were cut back, 0 bases at V and 0 bases at J, with 15 bases in the middle. This CDR3 contains 19 residues.

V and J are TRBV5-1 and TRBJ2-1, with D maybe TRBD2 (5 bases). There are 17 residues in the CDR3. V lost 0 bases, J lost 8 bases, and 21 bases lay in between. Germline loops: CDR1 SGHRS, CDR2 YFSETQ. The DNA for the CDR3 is TGCGCCAGCAGCTTGGGAGTAGCTCGCGGGTTGAGCGATGAGCAGTTCTTC. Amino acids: CASSLGVARGLSDEQFF.

The DNA of the CDR3 is TGTGCCAGCAGCCTATTCGAGGGAGCGGGTCGAGATACGCAGTATTTT. Translation gives CASSLFEGAGRDTQYF. The chain has TRBV4-2 and TRBJ2-3; D is perhaps TRBD2 (6 bases). The germline CDR1 and CDR2 sequences are LGHNA and YNFKEQ. V lost 4 bases and J 5 bases, leaving 19 bases between the germline ends. The CDR3 sequence is 16 residues long.

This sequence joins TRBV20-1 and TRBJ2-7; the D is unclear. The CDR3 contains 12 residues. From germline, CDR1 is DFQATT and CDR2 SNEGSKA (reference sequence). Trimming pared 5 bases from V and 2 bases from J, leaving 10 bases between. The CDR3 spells CSALAVTYEQYF. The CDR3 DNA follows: TGCAGTGCTCTGGCTGTCACCTACGAGCAGTACTTC.

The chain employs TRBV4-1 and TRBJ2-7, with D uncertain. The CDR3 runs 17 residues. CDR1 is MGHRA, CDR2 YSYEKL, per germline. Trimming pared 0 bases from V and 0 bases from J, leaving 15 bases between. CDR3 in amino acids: CASSQERYPWDSYEQYF. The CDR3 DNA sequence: TGCGCCAGCAGCCAAGAGAGGTATCCTTGGGACTCCTACGAGCAGTACTTC.

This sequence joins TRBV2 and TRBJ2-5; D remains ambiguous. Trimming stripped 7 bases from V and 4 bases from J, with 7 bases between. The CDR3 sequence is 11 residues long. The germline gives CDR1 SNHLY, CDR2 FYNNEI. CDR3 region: CASKIVETQYF. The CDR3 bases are TGTGCCAGCAAGATAGTAGAGACCCAGTACTTC.